This TCR beta chain was found in a study of blood T cell repertoires in COVID-19. Study-level information: Acute and convalescent COVID-19 specimens originated in the United States, Italy and Spain. Sources were T cells, B-cell-depleted T cells, or PBMCs; the material itself was cDNA or gDNA.

Using immunoSEQ multiplex PCR, the repertoire was profiled, and TCRdb retains in-frame clones only, with some absent. The sample carries 200,000 to 250,000 clones, around 90% recorded once. The CDR3 length is 11 residues. Per the germline V gene, CDR1 is SEHNR and CDR2 is FQNEAQ (reference sequence). V was trimmed by 5 bases and J by 9 bases, leaving 7 bases between them. Sequencing input: PBMCs or T cells enriched from blood (not recorded which). The receptor comes from a man younger than 40 who had recovered from COVID-19. The chain is built from TRBV7-9 and TRBJ2-2; TRBD2 is a possible D gene (5 bases). Here the CDR3 DNA reads TGTGCCAGCAGCGAGGGCTGGGAGCTGTTTTTT. This translates into CASSEGWELFF.